This TCR beta chain was sequenced during a study of T-cell memory formation after mild COVID-19 (dated by TCRdb to the early 2020s). About the full investigation: Most TCR sequence clusters were specific to one of the two donors. In a couple of donors, T-cell clones that expanded and contracted after mild COVID-19 were tracked by sequencing TCRalpha and TCRbeta repertoires over time. The cohort comprised two young, previously healthy adult volunteers, one female and one male.

On this clonotype itself: Its cognate antigen has yet to be identified. Nothing much larger sits one base from this clone, and base qualities are not available.

The sequencer listed for this sample is Illumina NovaSeq 6000. TCRalpha and TCRbeta cDNA libraries were built by 5'RACE with constant-segment primers, adding sample barcodes and unique molecular identifiers. RNA was extracted from every sample with Trizol reagent. The libraries were amplified in two PCR steps, and the second step added a second sample barcode and Illumina TruSeq adapters. Sequencing of the libraries was done on an Illumina NovaSeq, producing 2 x 150 bp paired-end reads. The original pipeline was this. With migec v1.2.7, reads were demultiplexed and then collapsed into UMI-guided consensus sequences. With mixcr v2.1.11, UMI consensuses were aligned to TRA and TRB V and J templates and assembled into clonotypes. A clonotype was counted as expanded or contracted only if both edgeR and NoisET called the change significant, with noise models trained on biological replicates. For edgeR calls, the cutoffs were a false discovery rate-adjusted p below 0.01 and a log2 fold-change threshold of 1. As an exploratory analysis of dynamics, max-normalized trajectories of the 1000 most abundant clonotypes were examined with PCA combined with hierarchical clustering. Each responding clone was given a CD4 or CD8 phenotype based on the CD4+ and CD8+ repertoires, which had been sequenced separately. TCRdb cleaned the public reads at Q25 with fastp, built clones with MiXCR and kept in-frame beta chains. CDR3 protein sequences are deduplicated, and each keeps its most common genes and DNA. These V and J calls rely on TCRdb rather than the paper's analysis. The sample table records over 400,000 distinct CDR3 sequences; about 25% of these occur just once. Of the sample, roughly 14% falls within the top ten clones.

Ficoll-Paque density gradient centrifugation was the method used to isolate PBMCs. What the work shows at the level of the full study, not this receptor alone: Only a couple of mild cases were covered in the study, and larger cohorts including severe cases with pre-infection samples were considered necessary. Clones that contracted from day 15 to 85 showed balanced CD4/CD8 phenotypes, whereas a second wave of clones that expanded from day 15 to 37 leaned towards CD4+. The second-wave clones that peaked on day 37 were not confirmed to be SARS-CoV-2 specific. Contracting CD4+ clones were located mainly in the CM and EM memory subsets, whereas CD8+ clones were found to be enriched in EMRA. Some responding clones were found in pre-infection memory, which suggests that pre-existing cross-reactive memory T cells took part in the SARS-CoV-2 response.

Trimming leaves V shorter by 0 bases and J shorter by 0 bases, with the junction holding 10 bases beyond the gene matches. There are 19 amino acids in the CDR3, from cysteine to phenylalanine inclusive. The entry retains the CDR3 DNA only, 57 bases that are in frame from base 1. CDR1 and CDR2, per the germline V gene, are SGHVS and FQNEAQ. Sequencing used PBMCs or a T cell subset sorted from them (not recorded which). The TCR comes from an adult woman who had mild COVID-19 (a few samples of this study predate the infection). The sample titles of this study are shuffled in the database, so cell type and time point are left out; the donor was told from shared clones. Here the chain combines TRBV7-8 and TRBJ2-3; 9 central nucleotides agree with TRBD1. The nucleotides read TGTGCCAGCAGCTTAGCGCTCTCGTGGGACAGGGATAGCACAGATACGCAGTATTTT. It translates to CASSLALSWDRDSTDTQYF.